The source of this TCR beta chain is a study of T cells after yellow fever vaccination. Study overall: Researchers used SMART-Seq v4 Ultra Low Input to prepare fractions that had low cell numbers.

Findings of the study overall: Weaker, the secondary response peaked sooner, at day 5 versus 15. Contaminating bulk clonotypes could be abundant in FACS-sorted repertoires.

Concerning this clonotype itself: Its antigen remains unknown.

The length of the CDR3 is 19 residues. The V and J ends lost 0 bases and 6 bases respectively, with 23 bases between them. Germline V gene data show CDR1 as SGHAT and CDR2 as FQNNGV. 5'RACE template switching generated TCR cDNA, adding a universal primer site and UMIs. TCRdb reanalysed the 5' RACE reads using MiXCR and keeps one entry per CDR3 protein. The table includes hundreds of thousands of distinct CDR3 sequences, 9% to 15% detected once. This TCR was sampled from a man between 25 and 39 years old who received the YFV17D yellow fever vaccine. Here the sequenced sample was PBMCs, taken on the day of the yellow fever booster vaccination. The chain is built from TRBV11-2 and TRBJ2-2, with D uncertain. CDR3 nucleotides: TGTGCCAGCAGCTTAGAGTCTCTCCAAAGCTCCGGGTTTGCCGGGGAGCTGTTTTTT. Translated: CASSLESLQSSGFAGELFF.